The 18 T cell receptor beta chains below come from one sample, sequenced in a study of T cell clones after liver transplantation. Only in-frame clones appear in the TCRdb table, and some are missing; sequencing was by immunoSEQ multiplex PCR. Counted here are roughly 56,000 clones, 65% to 80% occurring once; the ten biggest clones make up 9.5% to 10%. This material consisted of CD4+ T cells from blood, taken around 54 months after liver transplant. The receptors stem from a human patient who received a liver transplant. Among the T cells, some may be from the graft donor.

This chain uses TRBV18 with TRBJ2-1; 7 bases are shared with TRBD2. Germline values: CDR1 KGHSH, CDR2 LQKENI. The V and J ends lost 4 bases and 3 bases, in that order; junction bases with no gene match: 6. The CDR3 sequence is 15 residues long. The CDR3 region is CASSLGTGGYNEQFF. The CDR3, as DNA: TGTGCCAGCTCACTCGGGACGGGAGGCTACAATGAGCAGTTCTTC.

V is TRBV30 and J is TRBJ2-5; perhaps TRBD1 as D (6 bases). Deletions cut 7 bases from V and 2 bases from J, with 11 bases between. Germline CDR1 GTSNPN, CDR2 SVGIG (reference sequence). The CDR3 is 12 amino acids. The CDR3 region has the DNA TGTGCCTATGACAGGTCACAAGAGACCCAGTACTTC. Its translation: CAYDRSQETQYF.

The rearrangement joins TRBV13 to TRBJ1-3; the D gene is possibly TRBD1 (5 bases). The CDR3 runs to 15 residues. From germline, CDR1 is PRHDT and CDR2 FYEKMQ (reference sequence). Trimming pared 5 bases from V and 4 bases from J, leaving 15 bases between. The DNA for the CDR3 is TGTGCCAGCAGCCCCAGAGCCAGGGAGGGAAACACCATATATTTT. Residues: CASSPRAREGNTIYF.

The gene calls are TRBV28 and TRBJ2-7; D uncertain. CDR1 and CDR2 (germline): MDHEN, SYDVKM. This CDR3 spans 15 amino acids. Trimming cost V 5 bases and J 4 bases, with 18 bases left between them. The DNA for the CDR3 is TGTGCCAGCAGTAGCGCCTCCGAGATTGGATACGAGCAGTACTTC. It encodes CASSSASEIGYEQYF.

The chain recombines TRBV7-9 with TRBJ1-1, with a weak D call TRBD1 (6 bases). CDR1 is SEHNR and CDR2 is FQNEAQ in the germline V gene (reference sequence). Trimming cost V 3 bases and J 3 bases, with 14 bases left between them. The CDR3 loop spans 15 amino acids. CDR3 in DNA: TGTGCCAGCAGCTTGGGGGCCTCCCGGGACACTGAAGCTTTCTTT. It yields the protein CASSLGASRDTEAFF.

The chain uses TRBV19 and TRBJ1-2; no clear D. Trimming removed 5 bases at V and 4 bases at J, with 11 bases between. The germline CDR1 and CDR2 sequences are LNHDA and SQIVND (reference sequence). CDR3 length: 13 residues. The CDR3 DNA is TGTGCCAGTAGTCCAACCGGACCCTATGGCTACACCTTC. Translating it yields CASSPTGPYGYTF.

This clone showed up many times. V and J are TRBV19 and TRBJ1-5; D is perhaps TRBD1 (5 bases). The CDR3 is made up of 15 amino acids. Trimming took off 5 bases at V and 4 bases at J, with 15 bases between the two ends. Germline CDR1 and CDR2: LNHDA and SQIVND (reference sequence). CDR3 sequence: CASSSLVGGNQPQHF. CDR3 sequence (DNA): TGTGCCAGTAGTTCCCTTGTGGGGGGTAATCAGCCCCAGCATTTT.

This clone occurred a few times. The gene calls are TRBV5-1 and TRBJ2-1; 8 bases are shared with TRBD2. With V trimmed by 4 bases and J by 8 bases, 11 bases remained unmatched. The CDR3 loop spans 15 amino acids. Germline-derived CDR1 and CDR2 are SGHRS and YFSETQ. CDR3 coding DNA: TGCGCCAGCAGCCCTAACGGGGGGGCCGAGGATGAGCAGTTCTTC. This encodes CASSPNGGAEDEQFF.

V is TRBV10-2 and J is TRBJ2-4; 7 positions agree with TRBD2. Trimming cost V 3 bases and J 6 bases; bases outside gene matches: 11. The CDR3 totals 16 residues. The V gene's germline CDR1 is WSHSY and CDR2 SAAADI. In DNA, the CDR3 is TGCGCCAGCAGTGAAGGCGGGGGTCGTGTCGGAAACATTCAGTACTTC. The encoded protein is CASSEGGGRVGNIQYF.

The sample holds many counts of this clone. J is TRBJ1-6 and V is TRBV19; 8 bases fit TRBD1. The CDR3 length is 16 residues. Germline lookup yields CDR1 LNHDA and CDR2 SQIVND (reference sequence). Trimming took 3 bases from V and 5 from J; bases not matched to a gene: 6. The CDR3 loop is CASSIMWGQDNSPLHF. The DNA of the CDR3 is TGTGCCAGTAGTATTATGTGGGGACAGGATAATTCACCCCTCCACTTT.

The chain joins TRBV11-2 to TRBJ1-1; D gene uncertain. CDR1 and CDR2 (germline): SGHAT, FQNNGV. Trimming removed 5 bases at V and 1 base at J, with 8 bases between. CDR3 length equals 13 residues. The CDR3 DNA is TGTGCCAGCAGCCCCCAGAAGAACACTGAAGCTTTCTTT. Amino acids: CASSPQKNTEAFF.

The J gene is TRBJ1-2, the V gene TRBV28; D is undetermined. The CDR3 spans 14 residues. The germline V gene encodes CDR1 MDHEN and CDR2 SYDVKM. V was clipped by 2 bases and J by 2 bases, with 9 bases between them. CDR3 DNA sequence: TGTGCCAGCAGTTTAGCCAGCGCCAACTATGGCTACACCTTC. Translated, it gives CASSLASANYGYTF.

The chain carries TRBV7-9 and TRBJ2-1, with 12 bases identical to TRBD2. V was pared by 6 bases and J by 8 bases, with 11 bases of the junction left unmatched. The CDR3 extends over 16 amino acids. CDR1 SEHNR and CDR2 FQNEAQ come from the germline V gene (reference sequence). The CDR3 nucleotides are TGTGCCAGCAGTCGCCTAGCGGGGGGGCTCGGCGATGAGCAGTTCTTC. Its translation: CASSRLAGGLGDEQFF.

This rearrangement joins TRBV2 to TRBJ1-1; no clear D gene. CDR1 SNHLY and CDR2 FYNNEI come from the germline V gene. Trimming removed 3 bases at V and 1 base at J, with 9 bases between. This CDR3 is 14 amino acids long. CDR3 protein: CASSERQANTEAFF. CDR3 coding DNA: TGTGCCAGCAGTGAGAGACAAGCGAACACTGAAGCTTTCTTT. Supplemented by reference TRBV2 and TRBJ1-1, the full variable domain reads EPEVTQTPSHQVTQMGQEVILRCVPISNHLYFYWYRQILGQKVEFLVSFYNNEISEKSEIFDDQFSVERPDGSNFTLKIRSTKLEDSAMYFCASSERQANTEAFFGQGTRLTVV.

The chain carries TRBV7-6 and TRBJ1-1; 8 nucleotides align to TRBD1. Germline lookup yields CDR1 SGHVS and CDR2 FNYEAQ. Losses at the gene ends were 2 bases for V and 5 bases for J; bases not matched to a gene: 4. The CDR3 contains 14 residues. The CDR3 region is CASSLSGGQTEAFF. CDR3 coding DNA: TGTGCCAGCAGCTTATCAGGGGGCCAGACTGAAGCTTTCTTT.

This clone has only a few counts. V gene TRBV6-5 combines with J gene TRBJ1-3; D unclear. CDR1 is MNHEY, CDR2 SVGAGI, per germline. Trimming shortened V by 6 bases and J by 3 bases, and 15 bases separated the two germline ends. This CDR3 region has 15 residues. The CDR3 spells CASRPSGSLGNTIYF. The CDR3, as DNA: TGTGCCAGCAGGCCTAGCGGAAGCCTTGGAAACACCATATATTTT.

The chain uses TRBV2 and TRBJ1-6; no clear D. CDR1 is SNHLY and CDR2 is FYNNEI in the germline V gene. V was clipped by 4 bases and J by 10 bases, with 14 bases between them. CDR3 length: 14 residues. The CDR3 sequence: CASSVGRSNSPLHF. The CDR3 region has the DNA TGTGCCAGCAGTGTCGGCCGGAGTAACTCACCCCTCCACTTT.

This clone has just a few counts. The CDR3 sequence is CASSLFEFDTIYF. DNA of the CDR3: TGTGCCAGCAGCTTATTTGAATTTGACACCATATATTTT. This chain connects TRBV7-2 to TRBJ1-3; D is uncertain. The CDR3 covers 13 residues. Germline CDR1 and CDR2: SGHTA and FQGNSA. V lost 2 bases to trimming and J lost 8 bases, with 10 bases between them.